What follows describes a single T cell receptor beta chain. This entry belongs to a study of blood T cells in healthy people across ages. The germline V gene encodes CDR1 SGHVS and CDR2 FNYEAQ. V dropped 5 bases and J dropped 11 bases, with 14 bases sitting between them. The CDR3 extends over 12 amino acids. Sample-barcoded 5' priming and a J-beta primer mix drove a second PCR of roughly 7 to 11 cycles. A tag from a template-switch adaptor with 12 random nucleotides marked each cDNA molecule. In TCRdb, the 5' RACE reads were re-called with MiXCR into one record per CDR3 protein. The profile shows about a million distinct CDR3 sequences, around 49% of them singletons.

This rearrangement joins TRBV7-6 to TRBJ2-3, with D tentatively TRBD2 (6 bases). Sequenced sample: blood. This sequence originates from a man in his thirties or forties in good health. The DNA of the CDR3 is TGTGCCAGCAGCGGAGGGAGTTCTCAGCAGTATTTT. Protein: CASSGGSSQQYF.